This passage covers 32 T cell receptor beta chains from one sample sequenced in a study of blood T cells in healthy people across ages. A second PCR of 7 to 11 cycles used a sample-barcoded 5' primer and a J-beta primer mix. TCRdb analysed the 5' RACE reads with MiXCR anew, one entry per CDR3 protein. The sample contains about 1,600,000 distinct CDR3 sequences, approximately 38% of which appear only once. Sequenced material: blood. The source is a woman between 18 and 29 years old in good health.

This clonotype came up a few times. J is TRBJ2-3 and V is TRBV10-3; D perhaps matches TRBD2 (6 bases). CDR1 is ENHRY and CDR2 is SYGVKD in the germline V gene. This CDR3 spans 17 amino acids. Trimming shortened V by 4 bases and J by 0 bases, and 17 bases separated the two germline ends. The CDR3 region is CAISGTLATTSTDTQYF. The CDR3, as DNA: TGTGCCATCAGTGGGACCCTAGCGACCACTAGCACAGATACGCAGTATTTT.

This rearrangement joins TRBV20-1 to TRBJ1-1; D gene ambiguous. Germline values: CDR1 DFQATT, CDR2 SNEGSKA (reference sequence). Trimming pared 3 bases from V and 3 bases from J, leaving 8 bases between. There are 12 residues in the CDR3. The CDR3 coding sequence is TGCAGTGCTAGGGGCGTACACACTGAAGCTTTCTTT. Protein sequence: CSARGVHTEAFF.

The V gene is TRBV7-3, the J gene TRBJ1-1; D unclear. Germline loops: CDR1 SGHTA, CDR2 FQGTGA. Trimming cost V 6 bases and J 6 bases, with 14 bases left between them. This CDR3 has 13 residues. CDR3 sequence reads: CASSRTLNPEAFF. CDR3 in DNA: TGTGCCAGCAGTAGAACACTCAACCCTGAAGCTTTCTTT.

The table lists this clonotype with a few counts. This chain links TRBV18 with TRBJ1-2; 9 bases are shared with TRBD1. CDR1 and CDR2 from the germline V gene are KGHSH and LQKENI. The CDR3 extends over 15 amino acids. The junction had 1 base not matched to a gene; V was cut back by 0 bases and J by 2 bases. CDR3 coding DNA: TGTGCCAGCTCACCACCGGGGACAGGGAACTATGGCTACACCTTC. It encodes CASSPPGTGNYGYTF.

The chain joins TRBV6-2 or TRBV6-3 to TRBJ2-4, with 8 positions matching TRBD1. The trim removed 2 bases at V and 8 bases at J, leaving 8 bases unmatched. CDR3 size: 15 residues. Germline CDR1 reads MNHEY; CDR2 reads SVGEGT. The CDR3 region has the DNA TGTGCCAGCAGTTACCTCCCCACAGGGGGGTACATTCAGTACTTC. Its protein is CASSYLPTGGYIQYF.

This clonotype was seen a few times. CDR3 residues: CASSLGLLLAGSYNEQFF. DNA of the CDR3: TGCGCCAGCAGCCTAGGACTTCTCTTAGCGGGGTCCTACAATGAGCAGTTCTTC. The chain has TRBV4-1 and TRBJ2-1; 8 bases fit TRBD2. Per the germline V gene, CDR1 is MGHRA and CDR2 is YSYEKL. The CDR3 totals 18 residues. V shed 4 bases and J 1 base; nucleotides not matched to a gene: 12.

This clonotype was seen repeatedly, ten times or more. This chain joins TRBV12-3 or TRBV12-4 and TRBJ2-1; D is undetermined. The CDR3 length is 14 residues. V lost 6 bases to trimming and J lost 5 bases, with 14 bases between them. The CDR3 nucleotides are TGTGCCAGCAGGGAACGGGTTCGAAACAATGAGCAGTTCTTC. As protein: CASRERVRNNEQFF.

This clonotype was counted ten times or more. The chain recombines TRBV12-3 or TRBV12-4 with TRBJ2-5; the D is unclear. Trimming took off 7 bases at V and 5 bases at J, with 11 bases between the two ends. This CDR3 is 12 amino acids long. The CDR3 DNA follows: TGTGCCAGCACTCCTATGGGGGAGACCCAGTACTTC. It is translated as CASTPMGETQYF.

V and J are TRBV7-9 and TRBJ2-7, with D possibly being TRBD2 (6 bases). This CDR3 comprises 14 residues. Trimming stripped 2 bases from V and 4 bases from J, with 12 bases between. CDR1 is SEHNR, CDR2 FQNEAQ, per germline (reference sequence). The CDR3 here is CASSLPIGGYEQYF. DNA of the CDR3: TGTGCCAGCAGCTTACCCATCGGGGGTTACGAGCAGTACTTC. The whole variable domain, remainder taken from reference TRBV7-9 and TRBJ2-7, is DTGVSQNPRHKITKRGQNVTFRCDPISEHNRLYWYRQTLGQGPEFLTYFQNEAQLEKSRLLSDRFSAERPKGSFSTLEIQRTEQGDSAMYLCASSLPIGGYEQYFGPGTRLTVT.

This clonotype came up a few times. The chain is built from TRBV6-1 and TRBJ1-5; 7 bases map to TRBD1. From germline, CDR1 is MNHNS and CDR2 SASEGT. J was trimmed by 6 bases and V by 7 bases; bases with no gene match: 18. The CDR3 has 17 amino acids. The CDR3 here is CASMGTAISYMSQPQHF. The CDR3 region has the DNA TGTGCCAGCATGGGGACAGCCATTTCTTATATGAGTCAGCCCCAGCATTTT.

The chain employs TRBV7-8 and TRBJ2-7, with D perhaps TRBD2 (6 bases). Germline CDR1 is SGHVS and CDR2 is FQNEAQ. The CDR3 has 12 residues. The ends were cut back, 5 bases at V and 9 bases at J, with 14 bases in the middle. The CDR3: CASSPPKEGQYF. CDR3 nucleotides: TGTGCCAGCAGCCCTCCGAAGGAGGGGCAGTACTTC.

A few counts support this clonotype. The V and J genes are TRBV6-1 and TRBJ1-5; 7 bases align to TRBD1. The CDR3 covers 15 residues. Trimming at V came to 7 bases and at J to 5 bases, leaving 11 bases not matched to a gene. From germline, CDR1 is MNHNS and CDR2 SASEGT. CDR3 DNA sequence: TGTGCCAGCATTTTGACAGGGAGTGGATATCAGCCCCAGCATTTT. Encoded protein: CASILTGSGYQPQHF.

The chain carries TRBV30 and TRBJ2-2; D may be TRBD2 (5 bases). CDR1 is GTSNPN and CDR2 is SVGIG in the germline V gene (reference sequence). The CDR3 has 10 residues. The germline V and J ends were trimmed by 7 bases and 14 bases, with 14 bases remaining between them. The CDR3 here is CASFEGSLFF. For the CDR3, the DNA is TGTGCCTCCTTCGAAGGGAGCCTGTTTTTT.

V usage is TRBV2 and J usage is TRBJ1-1; D is uncertain. The CDR3 totals 15 residues. Germline V gene data show CDR1 as SNHLY and CDR2 as FYNNEI. With 4 bases removed from V and 4 bases from J, the gap between germline ends came to 16 bases. CDR3 sequence reads: CASSAPPLGSTEAFF. CDR3 coding DNA: TGTGCCAGCAGTGCTCCGCCCTTAGGGAGCACTGAAGCTTTCTTT.

This clonotype came up a few times. The J gene is TRBJ2-5, the V gene TRBV7-8, with 12 bases aligning to TRBD2. The CDR3 runs 16 residues. CDR1 SGHVS and CDR2 FQNEAQ come from the germline V gene. V trimming: 5 bases; J trimming: 6 bases; junction bases outside the gene matches: 10. DNA of the CDR3: TGTGCCAGCAGCACCCAACTAGCGGGAGGAGTAAAGACCCAGTACTTC. The encoded protein is CASSTQLAGGVKTQYF.

In this sample, this clonotype turned up a few times. The rearrangement joins TRBV20-1 to TRBJ2-5, with D possibly matching TRBD1 (6 bases). Germline V gene data show CDR1 as DFQATT and CDR2 as SNEGSKA (reference sequence). V gave up 8 bases and J gave up 3 bases, with 16 bases separating them. The CDR3 contains 13 residues. The CDR3 region has the DNA TGCAGTCTAGGGGGTCAGACAAAAGAGACCCAGTACTTC. This codes for CSLGGQTKETQYF.

This clonotype appeared a few times. The chain uses TRBV9 and TRBJ2-1; D is possibly TRBD1 or TRBD2 (5 bases each). The V gene's germline CDR1 is SGDLS and CDR2 YYNGEE. Trimming left V 0 bases short and J 9 bases short, with 16 bases between. The CDR3 is made up of 15 amino acids. The CDR3 nucleotides are TGTGCCAGCAGCGTAGCTTATAGGGGAGTAGGTGAGCAGTTCTTC. Translated, it gives CASSVAYRGVGEQFF.

The chain is built from TRBV7-2 and TRBJ2-7, with a possible D match to TRBD2 (7 bases). The CDR3 has 15 amino acids. Germline-derived CDR1 and CDR2 are SGHTA and FQGNSA. Trimming removed 5 bases at V and 2 bases at J, with 16 bases between. The CDR3 DNA reads TGTGCCAGCAGCCCCACTGCGGGGGCCGCCTACGAGCAGTACTTC. Its protein is CASSPTAGAAYEQYF.

This clonotype was observed a handful of times. CDR3: CSASLSGQGLAKNIQYF. CDR3 in DNA: TGCAGTGCTAGTCTTTCGGGTCAGGGCCTAGCCAAAAACATTCAGTACTTC. This rearrangement joins TRBV20-1 to TRBJ2-4; tentatively, D is TRBD1 (5 bases). V was cut by 3 bases and J by 0 bases, with 18 bases left in between. The CDR3 contains 17 residues. The V gene's germline CDR1 is DFQATT and CDR2 SNEGSKA (reference sequence).

The V call is TRBV30, the J call TRBJ2-2; 10 bases agree with TRBD1. The CDR3 extends over 16 amino acids. The J segment lost 5 bases and the V segment lost 1 base, leaving 7 bases of the junction unmatched. From germline, CDR1 is GTSNPN and CDR2 SVGIG (reference sequence). This chain's CDR3 is CAWSGGQGKVTGELFF. CDR3 nucleotides: TGTGCCTGGAGTGGGGGACAGGGGAAAGTGACCGGGGAGCTGTTTTTT.

This clonotype has only a few counts. This rearrangement joins TRBV27 to TRBJ2-5, with a weak D call TRBD1 (6 bases). The J call may be in error: the DNA end matches TRBJ2-7 better. The CDR3 sequence is 15 residues long. The germline gives CDR1 MNHEY, CDR2 SMNVEV (reference sequence). In DNA form, the CDR3 reads TGTGCCAGCAGTTTTTACAGGGTTGGGACCTACGAGCAGTACTTC. Protein sequence: CASSFYRVGTYEQYF.

The V and J genes are TRBV5-5 and TRBJ1-2, with D possibly matching TRBD1 (6 bases). Germline V CDR1 and CDR2: SGHKS, YYEKEE (reference sequence). V was clipped by 4 bases and J by 2 bases, with 12 bases between them. The CDR3 covers 14 residues. CDR3 sequence: CASSHEGGNYGYTF. The CDR3 bases are TGTGCCAGCAGCCATGAGGGGGGAAACTATGGCTACACCTTC.

The chain combines TRBV6-1 with TRBJ1-1, with D maybe TRBD1 (6 bases). Trimming took 5 bases from V and 4 from J, leaving 14 bases between them. The germline V gene has CDR1 MNHNS and CDR2 SASEGT. CDR3 size: 14 residues. The CDR3 coding sequence is TGTGCCAGCAGTCGAACAGGGTTTGTCACTGAAGCTTTCTTT. Amino acid sequence: CASSRTGFVTEAFF.

This clonotype was detected many times. One end of the junction is discordant with germline, which a read error may explain. The rearrangement uses TRBV12-3 or TRBV12-4 and TRBJ1-2; D gene unclear. This CDR3 has 13 amino acids. CDR3 sequence: CASSFGLNYGYTF. DNA for the CDR3: TGCGCCAGCAGCTTCGGGCTGAACTATGGCTACACCTTC.

The J gene is TRBJ1-6, the V gene TRBV5-5, with D maybe TRBD1 (6 bases). Germline V CDR1 and CDR2: SGHKS, YYEKEE (reference sequence). V was trimmed by 2 bases and J by 9 bases, leaving 15 bases between them. The CDR3 contains 15 residues. This CDR3 reads CASSFNQGKGSPLHF. The CDR3 bases are TGTGCCAGCAGCTTTAACCAGGGGAAAGGTTCACCCCTCCACTTT.

This chain connects TRBV7-9 to TRBJ1-3; maybe TRBD1 (5 bases). The CDR3 is made up of 12 amino acids. V was pared by 8 bases and J by 3 bases, with 8 bases between. Germline CDR1 SEHNR, CDR2 FQNEAQ (reference sequence). Written as DNA, the CDR3 is TGTGCCAGCCTACAGGTTGGAAACACCATATATTTT. Encoded protein: CASLQVGNTIYF.

In nucleotides, the CDR3 is TGTGCCAGCACCTCGGGACTGGGCTACAATGAGCAGTTCTTC. Translation gives CASTSGLGYNEQFF. This sequence joins TRBV6-5 and TRBJ2-1, with D possibly being TRBD2 (6 bases). V dropped 7 bases and J dropped 3 bases, with 13 bases sitting between them. The CDR3 spans 14 residues. CDR1 and CDR2 from the germline V gene are MNHEY and SVGAGI.

The chain carries TRBV6-1 and TRBJ2-7, with D possibly matching TRBD2 (6 bases). This CDR3 has 16 amino acids. V was pared by 5 bases and J by 2 bases, with 19 bases between. From germline, CDR1 is MNHNS and CDR2 SASEGT. The CDR3, as DNA: TGTGCCAGCAGTATGCGGGACGCAATAGAGACCTACGAGCAGTACTTC. It yields the protein CASSMRDAIETYEQYF.

In the case of this clonotype: Sequence at one end of the junction differs from germline and may be a read error. The rearrangement links TRBV7-7 to TRBJ2-4; D is uncertain. This CDR3 has 16 residues. CDR1 and CDR2 (germline): SSHAT, FNYEAQ (reference sequence). CDR3 region: CASSPHQPTKRNIQYF. DNA for the CDR3: TGTGCTAGCAGTCCGCATCAGCCCACAAAGAGAAACATTCAGTACTTC.

J is TRBJ1-5 and V is TRBV9, with D maybe TRBD1 (5 bases). Germline lookup yields CDR1 SGDLS and CDR2 YYNGEE. This CDR3 has 14 residues. Trimming cost V 4 bases and J 7 bases, with 15 bases left between them. CDR3 DNA: TGTGCCAGCAGCCTAGGGGCGGGTTCCCAGCCCCAGCATTTT. Encoded protein: CASSLGAGSQPQHF.

The V gene is TRBV20-1, the J gene TRBJ2-7; possibly TRBD1 for D (6 bases). In germline, CDR1 is DFQATT, CDR2 SNEGSKA (reference sequence). The CDR3 has 15 residues. V was clipped by 1 base and J by 3 bases, with 16 bases between them. The DNA for the CDR3 is TGCAGTGCTAGAGTATCGAGCAGGGGTTTCTACGAGCAGTACTTC. This sequence encodes CSARVSSRGFYEQYF.

The chain is built from TRBV29-1 and TRBJ1-3, with a tentative D call TRBD1 (6 bases). Germline V gene lookup returns CDR1 SQVTM and CDR2 ANQGSEA. Deletions cut 6 bases from V and 0 bases from J, with 12 bases between. The CDR3 is made up of 14 amino acids. The CDR3 sequence: CSVLGGLSGNTIYF. DNA for the CDR3: TGCAGCGTCCTAGGGGGACTCTCTGGAAACACCATATATTTT.